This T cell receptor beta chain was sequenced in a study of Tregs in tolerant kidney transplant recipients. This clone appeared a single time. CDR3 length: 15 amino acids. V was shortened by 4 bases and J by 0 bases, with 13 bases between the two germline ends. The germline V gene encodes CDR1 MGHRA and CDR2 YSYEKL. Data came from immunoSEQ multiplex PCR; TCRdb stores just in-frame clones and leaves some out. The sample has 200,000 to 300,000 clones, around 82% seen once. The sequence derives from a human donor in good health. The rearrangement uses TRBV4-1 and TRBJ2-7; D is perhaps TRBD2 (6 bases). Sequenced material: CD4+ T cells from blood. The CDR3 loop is CASSRGTSTSYEQYF. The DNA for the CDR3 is TGCGCCAGCAGCCGAGGGACTTCGACCTCCTACGAGCAGTACTTC.